This T cell receptor beta chain was documented in a study of blood T cell repertoires in COVID-19. Turning to the study itself: Both acute and convalescent COVID-19 samples were obtained from the United States, Italy and Spain. Sample material is recorded as cDNA or gDNA derived from T cells, B-cell-depleted T cells, or PBMCs.

There are 15 residues in the CDR3. V lost 2 bases and J lost 3; bases outside the gene matches: 6. Germline V gene sequence: CDR1 MNHEY, CDR2 SMNVEV (reference sequence). This table comes from immunoSEQ multiplex PCR, and its TCRdb copy is limited to in-frame clones, with some not included. The sample yields 150,000 to 200,000 clones, approximately 86% seen once. Sequenced input: peripheral blood. The receptor's source is a woman aged 25-40 years with active or convalescent COVID-19. V gene TRBV27 combines with J gene TRBJ2-7, with 8 bases that match TRBD1. The CDR3 sequence is CASSLGQGAIYEQYF. The CDR3 nucleotides are TGTGCCAGCAGTTTAGGACAGGGAGCTATCTACGAGCAGTACTTC.